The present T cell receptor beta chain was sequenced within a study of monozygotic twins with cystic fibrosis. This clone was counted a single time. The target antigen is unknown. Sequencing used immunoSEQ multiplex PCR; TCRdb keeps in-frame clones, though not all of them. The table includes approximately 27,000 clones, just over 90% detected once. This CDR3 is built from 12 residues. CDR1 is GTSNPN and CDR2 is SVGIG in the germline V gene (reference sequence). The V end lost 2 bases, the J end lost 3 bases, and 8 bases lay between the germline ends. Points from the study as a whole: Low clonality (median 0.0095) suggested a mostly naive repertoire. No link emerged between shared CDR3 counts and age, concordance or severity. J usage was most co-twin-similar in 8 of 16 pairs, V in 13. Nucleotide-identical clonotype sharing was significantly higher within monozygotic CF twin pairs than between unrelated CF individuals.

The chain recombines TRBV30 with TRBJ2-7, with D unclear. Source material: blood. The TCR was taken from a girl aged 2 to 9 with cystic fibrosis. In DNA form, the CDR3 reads TGTGCCTGGAGTAGGGCTGGCTACGAGCAGTACTTC. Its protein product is CAWSRAGYEQYF.